Listed here are 5 T cell receptor beta chains from one sample, sequenced in a study of T cell repertoires in cytomegalovirus infection. A single record per CDR3 protein comes from TCRdb applying MiXCR to the reads. The table records 570,000 or so distinct CDR3 sequences, approximately 40% of them present only once. For these TCRs, the target antigens are not known. The specimen comprised cultured PBMCs, sampled from culture after CMV antigen stimulation. The receptors shown here come from a human donor in good health (CMV status not recorded). Some clones in this sample may be carry-over from other donors' samples.

The chain couples TRBV4-1 to TRBJ2-3; 10 bases are shared with TRBD1. The CDR3 consists of 16 residues. V shed 2 bases and J 3 bases; nucleotides not matched to a gene: 5. Germline V lookup: CDR1 MGHRA, CDR2 YSYEKL. This CDR3 reads CASSQRTGGQTDTQYF. In nucleotides, the CDR3 is TGCGCCAGCAGCCAAAGGACAGGGGGTCAGACAGATACGCAGTATTTT.

The rearrangement uses TRBV6-1 and TRBJ2-7, with 14 bases that match TRBD2. CDR3 length equals 15 residues. V lost 5 bases and J lost 6; bases outside the gene matches: 6. Germline V gene sequence: CDR1 MNHNS, CDR2 SASEGT. The CDR3 DNA follows: TGTGCCAGCAGTTTGGGACTAGCGGGAGTAGGCGAGCAGTACTTC. This sequence encodes CASSLGLAGVGEQYF.

This clonotype has more than one count but fewer than ten. The genes are TRBV12-5 and TRBJ2-2, with 7 bases aligning to TRBD1. Unmatched junction bases numbered 16, after V lost 6 bases and J lost 3 bases. Germline V gene lookup returns CDR1 LGHNT and CDR2 FRNRAP. The CDR3 is made up of 18 amino acids. The CDR3 DNA follows: TGTGCTAGTGGCTTGACCCTTAAAGGACAGGTAGACACCGGGGAGCTGTTTTTT. Its protein product is CASGLTLKGQVDTGELFF. Drawing the rest from reference TRBV12-5 and TRBJ2-2, the complete variable domain is DARVTQTPRHKVTEMGQEVTMRCQPILGHNTVFWYRQTMMQGLELLAYFRNRAPLDDSGMPKDRFSAEMPDATLATLKIQPSEPRDSAVYFCASGLTLKGQVDTGELFFGEGSRLTVL.

The chain joins TRBV29-1 to TRBJ2-1; tentative D call: TRBD2 (5 bases). Per the germline V gene, CDR1 is SQVTM and CDR2 is ANQGSEA. This CDR3 spans 16 amino acids. The V and J ends lost 0 bases and 2 bases respectively, with 14 bases between them. In nucleotides, the CDR3 is TGCAGCGTTGAAGATGCCGAAGCGGATACCTACAATGAGCAGTTCTTC. This sequence encodes CSVEDAEADTYNEQFF.

The genes are TRBV6-1 and TRBJ1-4; possibly TRBD1 for D (5 bases). The CDR3 contains 13 residues. Germline V CDR1 and CDR2: MNHNS, SASEGT. V was clipped by 6 bases and J by 7 bases, with 12 bases between them. CDR3 nucleotide sequence: TGTGCCAGCAGCAGAGACAGAAGTGAAAAACTGTTTTTT. Its translation is CASSRDRSEKLFF.